This TCR beta chain came from a study of tumor and adjacent non-tumor tissue in lung cancer. Study details: Stage I to III disease affected about nine men and about five women aged about 30 to 76.

With respect to this clonotype: Its antigen is unidentified.

TCRbeta libraries were built with three rounds of nested PCR, modified from ARM-PCR. MiXCR, run by TCRdb on the multiplex PCR reads, gives a single entry per CDR3 protein. The sample shows 98,000 or so distinct CDR3 sequences, about 80% of them seen only once. Notes on the study in general: Tumor TCR diversity, when higher, was linked to shorter survival. Significantly higher TCR diversity was found in tumor than normal lung.

RNA was extracted from bulk tissue without any cell sorting. Distant lung tissue was collected more than 3 cm away from the tumor edge. Donors were chemotherapy-naive, newly diagnosed lung cancer surgical patients in China, August–late 2014. V was cut by 3 bases and J by 4 bases, with 15 bases left in between. The V gene's germline CDR1 is ENHRY and CDR2 SYGVKD. This CDR3 has 15 amino acids. Specimen: distant non-tumor lung tissue. The clonotype was recovered from a man aged 55 to 70 with small cell lung cancer. This chain connects TRBV10-3 to TRBJ1-1; D is unclear. For the CDR3, the DNA is TGTGCCATCAGTGATAGGGTATCGGGGTTCACTGAAGCTTTCTTT. Translated: CAISDRVSGFTEAFF.